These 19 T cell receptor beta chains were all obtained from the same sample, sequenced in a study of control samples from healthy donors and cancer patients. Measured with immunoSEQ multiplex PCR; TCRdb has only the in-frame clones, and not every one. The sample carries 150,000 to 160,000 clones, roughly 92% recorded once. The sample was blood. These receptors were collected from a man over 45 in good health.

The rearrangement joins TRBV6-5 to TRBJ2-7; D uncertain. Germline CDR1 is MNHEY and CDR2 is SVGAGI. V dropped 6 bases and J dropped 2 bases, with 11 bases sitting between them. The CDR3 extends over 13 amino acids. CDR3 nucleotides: TGTGCCAGCAGCCTTGGCACAGCCTACGAGCAGTACTTC. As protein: CASSLGTAYEQYF.

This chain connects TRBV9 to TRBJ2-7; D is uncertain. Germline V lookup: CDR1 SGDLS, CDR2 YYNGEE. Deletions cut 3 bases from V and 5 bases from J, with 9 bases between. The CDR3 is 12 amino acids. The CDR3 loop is CASSDSVNEQYF. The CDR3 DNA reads TGTGCCAGCAGCGACAGTGTCAACGAGCAGTACTTC.

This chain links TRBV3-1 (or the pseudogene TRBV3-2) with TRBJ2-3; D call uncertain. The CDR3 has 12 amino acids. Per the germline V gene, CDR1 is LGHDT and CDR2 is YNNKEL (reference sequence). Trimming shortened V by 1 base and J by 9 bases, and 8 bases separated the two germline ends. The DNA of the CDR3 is TGTGCCAGCAGCCAAGGGACCTCGACGCAGTATTTT. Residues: CASSQGTSTQYF.

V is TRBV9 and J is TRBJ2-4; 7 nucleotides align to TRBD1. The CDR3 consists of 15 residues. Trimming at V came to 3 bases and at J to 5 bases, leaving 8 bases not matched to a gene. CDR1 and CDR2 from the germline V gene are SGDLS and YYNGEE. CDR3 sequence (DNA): TGTGCCAGCAGCGAGGGGGCCGTTTGGCAAAACATTCAGTACTTC. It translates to CASSEGAVWQNIQYF.

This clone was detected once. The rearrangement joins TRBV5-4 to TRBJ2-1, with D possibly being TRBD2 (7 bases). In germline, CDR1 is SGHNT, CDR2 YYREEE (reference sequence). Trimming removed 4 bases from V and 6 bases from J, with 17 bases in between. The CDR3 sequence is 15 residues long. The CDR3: CASSLEGGGRNEQFF. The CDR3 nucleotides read TGTGCCAGCAGCCTGGAGGGGGGAGGGCGCAATGAGCAGTTCTTC.

The CDR3 loop is CASSPRANWQKLFF. The CDR3 DNA reads as TGTGCCAGTAGCCCCCGGGCCAACTGGCAAAAACTGTTTTTT. The rearrangement uses TRBV19 and TRBJ1-4; D gene ambiguous. The CDR3 totals 14 residues. V shed 6 bases and J shed 9 bases, with 17 bases lying between them. Germline V CDR1 and CDR2: LNHDA, SQIVND (reference sequence).

The CDR3 spells CASSYGLAGTGELFF. The CDR3 region has the DNA TGTGCCAGCAGCTATGGACTAGCGGGTACCGGGGAGCTGTTTTTT. This chain uses TRBV3-1 (or the pseudogene TRBV3-2) with TRBJ2-2, with TRBD2 matching 11 bases. CDR3 size: 15 residues. The trim removed 5 bases at V and 5 bases at J, leaving 4 bases unmatched. Germline loops: CDR1 LGHDT, CDR2 YNNKEL (reference sequence).

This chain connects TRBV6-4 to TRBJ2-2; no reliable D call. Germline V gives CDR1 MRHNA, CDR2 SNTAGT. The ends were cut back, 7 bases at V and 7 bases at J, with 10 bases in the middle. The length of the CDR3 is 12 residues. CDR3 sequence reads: CASTGANGELFF. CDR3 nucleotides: TGTGCCAGCACCGGAGCGAACGGGGAGCTGTTTTTT.

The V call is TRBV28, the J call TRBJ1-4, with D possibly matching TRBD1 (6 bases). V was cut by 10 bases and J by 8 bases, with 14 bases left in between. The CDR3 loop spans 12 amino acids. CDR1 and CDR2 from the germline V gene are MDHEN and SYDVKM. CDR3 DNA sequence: TGTGCCACCTCCGGGACAAGGGAAAAACTGTTTTTT. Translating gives CATSGTREKLFF.

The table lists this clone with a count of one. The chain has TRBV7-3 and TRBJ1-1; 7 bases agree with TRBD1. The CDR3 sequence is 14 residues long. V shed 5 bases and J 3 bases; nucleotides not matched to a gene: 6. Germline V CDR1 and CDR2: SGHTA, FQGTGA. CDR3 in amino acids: CASSTQGGDTEAFF. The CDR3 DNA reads TGTGCCAGCAGCACTCAGGGGGGCGACACTGAAGCTTTCTTT.

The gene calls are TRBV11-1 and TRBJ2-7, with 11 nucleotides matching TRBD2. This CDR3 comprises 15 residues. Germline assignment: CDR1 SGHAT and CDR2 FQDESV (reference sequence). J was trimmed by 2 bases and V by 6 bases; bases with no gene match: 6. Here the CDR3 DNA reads TGTGCCAGCAGTGAGACTAGCGGGGCTACCTACGAGCAGTACTTC. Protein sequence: CASSETSGATYEQYF.

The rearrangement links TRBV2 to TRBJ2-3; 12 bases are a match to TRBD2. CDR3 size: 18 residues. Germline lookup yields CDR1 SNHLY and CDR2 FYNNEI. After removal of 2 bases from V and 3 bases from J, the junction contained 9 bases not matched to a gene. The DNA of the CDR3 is TGTGCCAGCAGTGAATCCGGACTAGCGGGAAGTTTGACAGATACGCAGTATTTT. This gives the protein CASSESGLAGSLTDTQYF.

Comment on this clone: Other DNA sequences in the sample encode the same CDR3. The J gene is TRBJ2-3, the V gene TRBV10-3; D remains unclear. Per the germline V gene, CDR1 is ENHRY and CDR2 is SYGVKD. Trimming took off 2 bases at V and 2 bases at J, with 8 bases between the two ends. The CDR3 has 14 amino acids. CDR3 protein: CAISEGGSTDTQYF. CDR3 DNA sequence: TGTGCCATCAGTGAGGGTGGGTCCACAGATACGCAGTATTTT.

The DNA for the CDR3 is TGCGCCGTGACTAGCGGGGCCGACGAGCAGTACTTC. Translated, it gives CAVTSGADEQYF. The chain recombines TRBV23-1 with TRBJ2-7, with 11 nucleotides matching TRBD2. TRBV23-1 is known as an ORF, though its function is uncertain. The trim removed 11 bases at V and 5 bases at J, leaving 5 bases unmatched. The CDR3 contains 12 residues.

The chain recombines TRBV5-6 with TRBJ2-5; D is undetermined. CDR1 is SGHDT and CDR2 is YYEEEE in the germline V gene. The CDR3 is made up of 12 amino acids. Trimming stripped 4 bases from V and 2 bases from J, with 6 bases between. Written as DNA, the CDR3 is TGTGCCAGCAGCCCCAGTCAAGAGACCCAGTACTTC. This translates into CASSPSQETQYF.

CDR3 region: CASSFAGVNTGELFF. Here the CDR3 DNA reads TGTGCCAGCAGCTTCGCGGGAGTCAACACCGGGGAGCTGTTTTTT. The chain recombines TRBV7-2 with TRBJ2-2; 7 positions agree with TRBD2. V shed 3 bases and J 2 bases; nucleotides not matched to a gene: 3. The CDR3 totals 15 residues. Germline-derived CDR1 and CDR2 are SGHTA and FQGNSA.

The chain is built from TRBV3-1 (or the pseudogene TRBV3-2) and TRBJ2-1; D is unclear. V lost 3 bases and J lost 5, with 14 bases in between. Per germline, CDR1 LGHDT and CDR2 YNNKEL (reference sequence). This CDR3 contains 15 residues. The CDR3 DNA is TGTGCCAGCAGCCACCGTTCAGGAATCGACAATGAGCAGTTCTTC. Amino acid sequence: CASSHRSGIDNEQFF.

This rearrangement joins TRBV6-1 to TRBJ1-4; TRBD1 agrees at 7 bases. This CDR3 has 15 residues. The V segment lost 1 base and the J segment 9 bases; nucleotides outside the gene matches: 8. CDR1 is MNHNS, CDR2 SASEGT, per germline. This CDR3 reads CASSEEEGAWKKLFF. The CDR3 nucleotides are TGTGCCAGCAGTGAAGAGGAGGGGGCGTGGAAAAAACTGTTTTTT.

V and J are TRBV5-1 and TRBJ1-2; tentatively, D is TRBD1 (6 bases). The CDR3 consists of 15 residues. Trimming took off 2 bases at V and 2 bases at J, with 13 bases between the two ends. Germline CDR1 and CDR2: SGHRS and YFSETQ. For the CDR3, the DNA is TGCGCCAGCAGCTTAGGGGCACAGGGAAACTATGGCTACACCTTC. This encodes CASSLGAQGNYGYTF. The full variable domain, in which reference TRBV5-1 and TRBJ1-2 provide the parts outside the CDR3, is KAGVTQTPRYLIKTRGQQVTLSCSPISGHRSVSWYQQTPGQGLQFLFEYFSETQRNKGNFPGRFSGRQFSNSRSEMNVSTLELGDSALYLCASSLGAQGNYGYTFGSGTRLTVV.